This TCR beta chain was identified in a study of blood T cells in healthy people across ages. Overall study findings and caveats: More naive CD4+ cells and higher diversity marked long-lived donors relative to aged donors.

Isolated per sample were at least 6.5 million PBMCs. The extraction recovered at least 5.5 micrograms of total RNA per sample. Combining a sample-barcoded 5' primer with a J-beta primer mix, a second PCR ran for about 6 to 12 cycles. The template-switch adaptor was a 5' adaptor with 12 random nucleotides. It tagged each cDNA molecule. TCRdb processed the 5' RACE reads anew with MiXCR; each CDR3 protein has one entry. The repertoire holds fewer than 950,000 distinct CDR3 sequences, with about 48% as singletons. With 7 bases removed from V and 3 bases from J, the gap between germline ends came to 14 bases. CDR3 length: 13 amino acids. The V gene's germline CDR1 is SQVTM and CDR2 ANQGSEA. This clonotype was seen more than once but under ten times. The target antigen is unknown.

This rearrangement joins TRBV29-1 to TRBJ2-3; D possibly corresponds to TRBD2 (6 bases). Input material: blood. This clonotype was obtained from an elderly man in good health. The CDR3 loop is CSAAGRQTDTQYF. The DNA of the CDR3 is TGCAGCGCCGCGGGACGACAAACAGATACGCAGTATTTT.